This T cell receptor beta chain comes out of a study of control samples from healthy donors and cancer patients. CDR1 SEHNR and CDR2 FQNEAQ come from the germline V gene (reference sequence). The CDR3 is 15 amino acids. V shed 5 bases, J shed 5 bases, and the junction held 9 bases outside the gene matches. Here immunoSEQ multiplex PCR was the method, and the copy in TCRdb shows in-frame clones only, minus some. The profile shows about 140,000 clones, 89% of them singletons. V gene TRBV7-9 combines with J gene TRBJ2-7; TRBD1 agrees at 10 bases. Sequencing used blood. This sequence was found in a man aged 25-45 years in good health. Written as DNA, the CDR3 is TGTGCCAGCAGCCCGATGACAGGGGGCGGCCACGAGCAGTACTTC. Protein: CASSPMTGGGHEQYF.